These 20 T cell receptor beta chains came from one sample sequenced in a study of cytomegalovirus exposure and HLA in healthy donors. PCR involved 60 Vbeta and 13 Jbeta primers. TCRdb keeps only in-frame clones here, not all; method: immunoSEQ multiplex PCR. Of about 170,000 clones listed, over 70% are singletons. Sequencing was carried out using PBMCs. These receptors were taken from a female donor in good health and CMV-seronegative.

This clone was seen a few times. The rearrangement links TRBV27 to TRBJ2-1; the match to TRBD2 covers 8 bases. CDR3 length: 19 residues. Germline trimming cut 2 bases from V and 4 bases from J; bases unmatched to any gene: 16. Germline CDR1 is MNHEY and CDR2 is SMNVEV (reference sequence). The CDR3 region is CASSLRTAGWAGGYNEQFF. CDR3 bases: TGTGCCAGCAGTTTAAGGACTGCTGGTTGGGCGGGGGGATACAATGAGCAGTTCTTC.

The chain carries TRBV7-6 and TRBJ2-1; 8 bases line up with TRBD2. CDR1 SGHVS and CDR2 FNYEAQ come from the germline V gene. CDR3 length: 15 residues. With V trimmed by 3 bases and J by 6 bases, 7 bases remained unmatched. The chain's CDR3 is CASSFDLAGLNEQFF. The CDR3 DNA reads as TGTGCCAGCAGCTTTGATCTAGCGGGCCTCAATGAGCAGTTCTTC.

CDR3 bases: TGTGCCAGCAGTTCTACAGGGGAGGTTCAGCCCCAGCATTTT. Translation gives CASSSTGEVQPQHF. This rearrangement joins TRBV28 to TRBJ1-5, with 7 bases lining up with TRBD1. Germline V gives CDR1 MDHEN, CDR2 SYDVKM. V dropped 4 bases and J dropped 6; count of bases not matched to a gene: 6. The CDR3 extends over 14 amino acids.

This clone was seen more than once but under ten times. The V call is TRBV10-2, the J call TRBJ2-6; D unresolved. CDR1 is WSHSY and CDR2 is SAAADI in the germline V gene. This CDR3 region has 17 residues. V shed 0 bases and J shed 1 base, with 10 bases lying between them. In DNA form, the CDR3 reads TGCGCCAGCAGTGAGTCGATCCTAGGATCTGGGGCCAACGTCCTGACTTTC. This translates into CASSESILGSGANVLTF.

CDR3 sequence: CASSIRQGNTGELFF. The DNA for the CDR3 is TGTGCCAGCAGTATCAGACAGGGGAACACCGGGGAGCTGTTTTTT. V is TRBV28 and J is TRBJ2-2; 7 nucleotides align to TRBD1. CDR1 and CDR2 (germline): MDHEN, SYDVKM. The CDR3 covers 15 residues. Losses at the gene ends were 5 bases for V and 1 base for J; bases not matched to a gene: 4.

The chain uses TRBV7-9 and TRBJ2-2; no reliable D call. The V and J ends lost 1 base and 4 bases respectively, with 10 bases between them. Per germline, CDR1 SEHNR and CDR2 FQNEAQ (reference sequence). The CDR3 length is 15 residues. In DNA, the CDR3 is TGTGCCAGCAGCTTAGTTGAAACTGCCACCGGGGAGCTGTTTTTT. It specifies CASSLVETATGELFF.

V is TRBV11-2 and J is TRBJ2-5; no reliable D call. CDR1 and CDR2 from the germline V gene are SGHAT and FQNNGV. The CDR3 totals 13 residues. Trimming removed 2 bases at V and 4 bases at J, with 8 bases between. The CDR3 region is CASSLIYGETQYF. In DNA, the CDR3 is TGTGCCAGCAGCTTAATCTATGGAGAGACCCAGTACTTC.

The table lists this clone with a few counts. The CDR3 protein is CASGVGWGPYNEQFF. The CDR3 region has the DNA TGTGCCAGCGGGGTCGGGTGGGGGCCCTACAATGAGCAGTTCTTC. The chain couples TRBV27 to TRBJ2-1, with a possible D match to TRBD1 (6 bases). Germline V gene lookup returns CDR1 MNHEY and CDR2 SMNVEV (reference sequence). The CDR3 consists of 15 residues. V was trimmed by 8 bases and J by 2 bases, leaving 16 bases between them.

This chain links TRBV28 with TRBJ2-5; TRBD1 might be the D (6 bases). The V end lost 6 bases, the J end lost 4 bases, and 15 bases lay between the germline ends. The germline CDR1 and CDR2 sequences are MDHEN and SYDVKM. There are 14 residues in the CDR3. DNA for the CDR3: TGTGCCAGCAGGTTACAGGGAAACAGAGAGACCCAGTACTTC. It codes for CASRLQGNRETQYF.

For the CDR3, the DNA is TGTGCCAGCAGTCAAGGACAGGGCTTAAATTCACCCCTCCACTTT. It codes for CASSQGQGLNSPLHF. The chain carries TRBV28 and TRBJ1-6, with 8 bases matching TRBD1. This CDR3 region has 15 residues. CDR1 is MDHEN, CDR2 SYDVKM, per germline. V shed 5 bases and J 7 bases; nucleotides not matched to a gene: 7.

Worth noting for this clone: The junction shows a germline mismatch at one end, possibly a read error. The chain is built from TRBV7-9 and TRBJ2-7, with D tentatively TRBD2 (5 bases). The CDR3 totals 11 residues. Germline CDR1 is SEHNR and CDR2 is FQNEAQ (reference sequence). This CDR3 reads CSSSVGGEQYF. Written as DNA, the CDR3 is TGTTCCAGCAGCGTTGGAGGTGAGCAGTACTTC.

In this sample, this clone turned up a few times. The V and J genes are TRBV6-4 and TRBJ2-3; a weak D match, TRBD1 (5 bases). This CDR3 comprises 14 residues. In germline, CDR1 is MRHNA, CDR2 SNTAGT. The V and J ends lost 3 bases and 2 bases respectively, with 9 bases between them. DNA of the CDR3: TGTGCCAGCAGTGAAGGGGCGCACACAGATACGCAGTATTTT. It translates to CASSEGAHTDTQYF.

This clone was counted only a few times. The CDR3 reads CASAGGRTHNEQFF. CDR3 bases: TGTGCCAGCGCCGGGGGGAGGACCCACAATGAGCAGTTCTTC. This chain connects TRBV27 to TRBJ2-1, with 7 bases matching TRBD2. The CDR3 loop spans 14 amino acids. V shed 8 bases and J 5 bases; nucleotides not matched to a gene: 9. Germline loops: CDR1 MNHEY, CDR2 SMNVEV (reference sequence).

Only a few counts were recorded for this clone. The chain recombines TRBV9 with TRBJ2-1, with D possibly TRBD1 on 6 matching bases. Trimming took off 0 bases at V and 3 bases at J, with 13 bases between the two ends. CDR1 is SGDLS and CDR2 is YYNGEE in the germline V gene. This CDR3 is 16 amino acids long. The CDR3 sequence: CASSVASGESYNEQFF. The CDR3 DNA is TGTGCCAGCAGCGTAGCTTCAGGGGAAAGCTACAATGAGCAGTTCTTC.

The genes are TRBV7-9 and TRBJ2-5; D is possibly TRBD1 (6 bases). Trimming left V 6 bases short and J 2 bases short, with 13 bases between. The CDR3 sequence is 14 residues long. Per germline, CDR1 SEHNR and CDR2 FQNEAQ (reference sequence). CDR3 residues: CASSFTGPQETQYF. The CDR3, as DNA: TGTGCCAGCAGTTTTACAGGGCCACAAGAGACCCAGTACTTC.

This clone appeared a few times. The J gene is TRBJ1-1, the V gene TRBV5-1; no definite D call. The ends were cut back, 1 base at V and 7 bases at J, with 20 bases in the middle. CDR3 length equals 16 residues. CDR1 is SGHRS, CDR2 YFSETQ, per germline. The CDR3 is CASSLNANAVGSEAFF. DNA for the CDR3: TGCGCCAGCAGCTTGAACGCCAATGCGGTAGGGAGTGAAGCTTTCTTT.

This rearrangement joins TRBV7-9 to TRBJ2-5; 7 bases align to TRBD1. V trimming: 5 bases; J trimming: 6 bases; junction bases outside the gene matches: 9. Germline V gives CDR1 SEHNR, CDR2 FQNEAQ (reference sequence). CDR3 length: 14 residues. CDR3 nucleotides: TGTGCCAGCAGCACCCGACAGGGATTACAGACCCAGTACTTC. Residues: CASSTRQGLQTQYF.

This chain connects TRBV14 to TRBJ2-7; possibly TRBD2 for D (6 bases). V dropped 1 base and J dropped 0 bases, with 19 bases sitting between them. The germline CDR1 and CDR2 sequences are SGHDN and FVKESK. The CDR3 covers 18 residues. CDR3 DNA: TGTGCCAGCAGCCAAGCCCCGTCCGGGCTAGCGAGCTCCTACGAGCAGTACTTC. It codes for CASSQAPSGLASSYEQYF.

The chain recombines TRBV9 with TRBJ2-7; the D gene is possibly TRBD1 (7 bases). V was clipped by 3 bases and J by 7 bases, with 14 bases between them. This CDR3 spans 13 amino acids. CDR1 is SGDLS, CDR2 YYNGEE, per germline. This chain's CDR3 is CASSGPTGREQYF. The CDR3 region has the DNA TGTGCCAGCAGCGGGCCGACAGGGAGGGAGCAGTACTTC. The variable domain in full, completed from reference TRBV9 and TRBJ2-7, reads DSGVTQTPKHLITATGQRVTLRCSPRSGDLSVYWYQQSLDQGLQFLIQYYNGEERAKGNILERFSAQQFPDLHSELNLSSLELGDSALYFCASSGPTGREQYFGPGTRLTVT.

The chain links TRBV7-9 to TRBJ1-1; D not resolved. The CDR3 loop spans 13 amino acids. The germline CDR1 and CDR2 sequences are SEHNR and FQNEAQ (reference sequence). V gave up 2 bases and J gave up 1 base, with 5 bases separating them. Here the CDR3 DNA reads TGTGCCAGCAGCTTAAGCGGGAACACTGAAGCTTTCTTT. This encodes CASSLSGNTEAFF.